This T cell receptor gamma chain was identified during a study of gamma-delta chains in newborns, infants, children. Study-level background: Microbial exposure reportedly drives polyclonal innate γδ T cell expansion after birth.

TCRdb re-identified clones in the reads via CATT. The repertoire holds several hundred gamma-chain clones, with 25% to 40% as singletons. In its sample, this clone was seen a few times. What was sequenced was blood. The sequence was collected from a child who was a newborn, infant or young child, either healthy, febrile or measles-vaccinated (not recorded which).

The CDR3 reads CALWEVSLGKKIKVF. The CDR3 region has the DNA TGTGCCTTGTGGGAGGTGTCGTTGGGCAAAAAAATCAAGGTATTT. This sequence joins TRGV9 and TRGJP. The J gene, left out of TCRdb, was set here by checking the DNA against germline. V trimming: 0 bases; J trimming: 9 bases; junction bases outside the gene matches: 2. CDR3 length: 15 residues. Germline V gene lookup returns CDR1 GITISATS and CDR2 ISYDGTV (reference sequence).